This T cell receptor beta chain comes out of a study of cytomegalovirus exposure and HLA in healthy donors. Regarding this clone: Its antigen is not known.

The CDR3 extends over 14 amino acids. Germline V gene lookup returns CDR1 SGHTA and CDR2 FQGTGA. V lost 2 bases and J 2 bases, leaving 10 bases between the germline ends. Study results and limitations: Most subjects' HLA-A and HLA-B alleles were reportedly predicted from TCR beta sequences. The classifier was said to identify cytomegalovirus status with high specificity and sensitivity. In vitro, three CMV-associated chains proved specific for CMV antigens. A later analysis showed HLA-associated TCR beta chains outstripping equally common others in clonal expansion.

The PCR contained 60 Vbeta and 13 Jbeta primers. Sequencing was performed with immunoSEQ multiplex PCR; in TCRdb, only in-frame clones are kept and a portion is missing. This table holds under 150,000 clones, approximately 82% found once. Sequencing used PBMCs. The gene calls are TRBV7-3 and TRBJ2-7; a weak D match, TRBD2 (5 bases). The clonotype comes from a man between 35 and 55 years old in good health and CMV-seronegative. CDR3 sequence reads: CASSLLEGPYEQYF. CDR3 bases: TGTGCCAGCAGCTTACTTGAGGGCCCCTACGAGCAGTACTTC.